The T cell receptor beta chain under discussion was sequenced for a study of identical twins. The study's findings and limits: Abundant beta clonotypes from cord blood bore fewer insertions; memory repertoires lacked this pattern. Among beta out-of-frame sequences, excess sharing between twins appeared weaker.

This clonotype came up a few times. Its antigen is as yet unknown. The junction had 10 bases not matched to a gene; V was cut back by 5 bases and J by 9 bases. The CDR3 has 16 residues. CDR1 is SGHDN and CDR2 is FVKESK in the germline V gene. MiXCR, applied by TCRdb to the 5' RACE reads, yields one record per CDR3 protein. The sample records about 470,000 distinct CDR3 sequences, 24% being singletons. These data are also associated with another study on T cells expressing NK-cell markers. As that report states: Of the CD8+ T cells in six or seven donors, roughly 1.0-7.5% belonged to dominant NKG2C+ clonotypes. The study left the HCMV specificity of expanded NKG2C+ T cell clones unresolved.

The sequencing input was CD4+ T cells sorted from blood. The chain has TRBV14 and TRBJ2-1; 13 nucleotides match TRBD2. This receptor was obtained from a woman between 18 and 29 years old in good health. The CDR3 here is CASSEQGTSGKVEQFF. The CDR3, as DNA: TGTGCCAGCAGCGAGCAAGGGACTAGCGGGAAGGTTGAGCAGTTCTTC.